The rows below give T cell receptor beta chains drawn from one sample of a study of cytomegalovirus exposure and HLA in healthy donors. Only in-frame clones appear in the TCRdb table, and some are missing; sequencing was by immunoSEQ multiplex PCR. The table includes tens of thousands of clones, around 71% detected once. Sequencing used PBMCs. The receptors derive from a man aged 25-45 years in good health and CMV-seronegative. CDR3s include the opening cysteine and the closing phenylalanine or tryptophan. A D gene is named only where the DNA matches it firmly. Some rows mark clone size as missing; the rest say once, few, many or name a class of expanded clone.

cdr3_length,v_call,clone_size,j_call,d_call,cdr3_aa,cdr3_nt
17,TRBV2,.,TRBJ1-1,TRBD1,CASSLTWTGSFVTEAFF,TGTGCCAGCAGCCTGACCTGGACAGGGAGTTTCGTGACTGAAGCTTTCTTT
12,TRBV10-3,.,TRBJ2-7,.,CAISESSTQQYF,TGTGCCATCAGTGAGTCTTCGACACAGCAGTACTTC
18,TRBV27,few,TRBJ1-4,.,CASSFSHEPQATNEKLFF,TGTGCCAGCAGTTTTTCCCATGAGCCACAGGCAACTAATGAAAAACTGTTTTTT
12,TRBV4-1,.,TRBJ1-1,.,CASAQGSTEAFF,TGCGCCAGCGCACAGGGCTCCACTGAAGCTTTCTTT
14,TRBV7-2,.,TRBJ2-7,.,CASSLGQTTYEQYF,TGTGCCAGCAGCCTGGGACAAACTACCTACGAGCAGTACTTC
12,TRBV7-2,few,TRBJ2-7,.,CASSPRGVGQYF,TGTGCCAGCAGCCCCCGGGGAGTCGGGCAGTACTTC
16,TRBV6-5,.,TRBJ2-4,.,CASSYTGLKSKNIQYF,TGTGCCAGCAGTTACACAGGGCTTAAGTCCAAAAACATTCAGTACTTC
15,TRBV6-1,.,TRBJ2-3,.,CASSEEASPADTQYF,TGTGCCAGCAGTGAAGAGGCTAGCCCCGCAGATACGCAGTATTTT
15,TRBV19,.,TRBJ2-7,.,CASSMNRVSPYEQYF,TGTGCCAGTAGTATGAATCGAGTTTCCCCCTACGAGCAGTACTTC
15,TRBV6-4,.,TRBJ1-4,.,CASRRAGGPNEKLFF,TGTGCCAGCAGACGGGCGGGGGGCCCTAATGAAAAACTGTTTTTT
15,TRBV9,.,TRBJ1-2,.,CASSVAGQSNYGYTF,TGTGCCAGCAGCGTAGCTGGACAATCTAACTATGGCTACACCTTC
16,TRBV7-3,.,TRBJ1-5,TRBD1,CASSLNADRGGQPQHF,TGTGCCAGCAGCTTAAATGCGGACAGGGGAGGCCAGCCCCAGCATTTT
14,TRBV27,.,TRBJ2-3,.,CASSLSGPKRSQYF,TGTGCCAGCAGTTTAAGCGGGCCCAAGCGGTCGCAGTATTTT
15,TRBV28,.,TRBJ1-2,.,CASSGVKGANYGYTF,TGTGCCAGCAGCGGAGTTAAGGGGGCTAACTATGGCTACACCTTC
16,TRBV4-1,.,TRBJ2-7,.,CASSQVPGQETYEQYF,TGCGCCAGCAGCCAGGTACCGGGACAAGAAACCTACGAGCAGTACTTC
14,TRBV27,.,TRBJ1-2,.,CASSVNHRARGYTF,TGTGCCAGCAGCGTTAACCACAGGGCTCGTGGCTACACCTTC
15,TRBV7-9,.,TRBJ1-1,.,CASSLRVGRANEAFF,TGTGCCAGCAGCTTAAGGGTCGGCAGGGCTAATGAAGCTTTCTTT